Following are 10 T cell receptor beta chains from one sample sequenced in a study of T cells after yellow fever vaccination. TCRdb analysed the 5' RACE reads with MiXCR anew, one entry per CDR3 protein. The data show around 600,000 distinct CDR3 sequences, roughly 12% seen once. Material: PBMCs, obtained on the day of the yellow fever booster vaccination. These receptors originate from a man aged 30 to 45 who received the YFV17D yellow fever vaccine.

The rearrangement joins TRBV20-1 to TRBJ1-5; TRBD1 is a possible D gene (5 bases). The germline V gene has CDR1 DFQATT and CDR2 SNEGSKA (reference sequence). The CDR3 loop spans 14 amino acids. V lost 6 bases, J lost 7 bases, and 19 bases lay in between. This CDR3 reads CSARGVGIGQPQHF. DNA of the CDR3: TGCAGTGCCCGAGGGGTGGGGATCGGCCAGCCCCAGCATTTT.

The table lists this clonotype with a few counts. The J gene is TRBJ2-1, the V gene TRBV5-1; D is possibly TRBD2 (5 bases). Germline CDR1 reads SGHRS; CDR2 reads YFSETQ. The CDR3 runs to 14 residues. V was clipped by 0 bases and J by 6 bases, with 10 bases between them. The CDR3 region has the DNA TGCGCCAGCAGCTTGGAACTAGGAGCCAATGAGCAGTTCTTC. This sequence encodes CASSLELGANEQFF.

V gene TRBV27 combines with J gene TRBJ2-1; TRBD1 agrees at 7 bases. From germline, CDR1 is MNHEY and CDR2 SMNVEV (reference sequence). The CDR3 is 14 residues long. The CDR3 nucleotides are TGTGCAACCCGACAGGGCTCCCTCTACAATGAGCAGTTCTTC. It encodes CATRQGSLYNEQFF.

This clonotype has a count of ten or more. The chain combines TRBV7-2 with TRBJ2-3; possible D gene TRBD2, 5 bases. This CDR3 region has 17 residues. Germline assignment: CDR1 SGHTA and CDR2 FQGNSA. V lost 3 bases to trimming and J lost 2 bases, with 18 bases between them. DNA for the CDR3: TGTGCCAGCAGCTTTTCCGGACGGAGGAGTTACACAGATACGCAGTATTTT. It codes for CASSFSGRRSYTDTQYF.

This clonotype was counted between two and nine times. The rearrangement uses TRBV10-3 and TRBJ2-3, with 9 bases identical to TRBD2. CDR3 size: 15 residues. V lost 4 bases to trimming and J lost 2 bases; unmatched junction nucleotides: 4. Germline CDR1 is ENHRY and CDR2 is SYGVKD. Here the CDR3 reads CAISGAGGDTDTQYF. The CDR3 region has the DNA TGTGCCATCAGTGGGGCGGGAGGGGACACAGATACGCAGTATTTT.

The table lists this clonotype with many counts. The chain recombines TRBV29-1 with TRBJ2-1, with TRBD1 identical over 11 bases. CDR1 SQVTM and CDR2 ANQGSEA come from the germline V gene. Trimming at V came to 7 bases and at J to 4 bases, leaving 3 bases not matched to a gene. The CDR3 is 13 residues long. The CDR3: CSAGTGGYNEQFF. In DNA, the CDR3 is TGCAGCGCCGGGACAGGGGGATACAATGAGCAGTTCTTC.

The chain combines TRBV4-3 with TRBJ2-5; D possibly uses TRBD1 or TRBD2 (7 bases each). Germline V CDR1 and CDR2: LGHNA, YSLEER. The length of the CDR3 is 20 residues. Trimming pared 4 bases from V and 2 bases from J, leaving 29 bases between. CDR3 amino acids: CASSRNPRDSLSGQQETQYF. The CDR3 nucleotides read TGCGCCAGCAGCCGCAACCCCCGGGACAGCCTTAGCGGGCAACAAGAGACCCAGTACTTC.

In DNA, the CDR3 is TGTGCCAGCAGCTTCCACCTAACAGGTTCCGAGAACTCCTACGAGCAGTACTTC. Translation gives CASSFHLTGSENSYEQYF. V is TRBV11-2 and J is TRBJ2-7; D possibly corresponds to TRBD1 (5 bases). The germline CDR1 and CDR2 sequences are SGHAT and FQNNGV. Trimming left V 3 bases short and J 0 bases short, with 21 bases between. The CDR3 is made up of 18 amino acids. Full variable domain (missing parts from reference TRBV11-2 and TRBJ2-7): EAGVAQSPRYKIIEKRQSVAFWCNPISGHATLYWYQQILGQGPKLLIQFQNNGVVDDSQLPKDRFSAERLKGVDSTLKIQPAKLEDSAVYLCASSFHLTGSENSYEQYFGPGTRLTVT.

The chain links TRBV7-2 to TRBJ2-7; 8 bases are a match to TRBD1. Trimming cost V 5 bases and J 2 bases; bases outside gene matches: 8. CDR1 is SGHTA, CDR2 FQGNSA, per germline. CDR3 length: 15 residues. The CDR3 DNA reads as TGTGCCAGCAGCCCTAGCGTACAGGGGGCCTACGAGCAGTACTTC. Its translation is CASSPSVQGAYEQYF.

This clonotype was recorded at least ten times. The rearrangement joins TRBV6-5 to TRBJ2-1; D gene uncertain. V shed 0 bases and J shed 0 bases, with 12 bases lying between them. The length of the CDR3 is 17 residues. Germline CDR1 reads MNHEY; CDR2 reads SVGAGI. Here the CDR3 DNA reads TGTGCCAGCAGTTACTCGTCCGGCGGATCCTCCTACAATGAGCAGTTCTTC. It encodes CASSYSSGGSSYNEQFF.